This T cell receptor beta chain stems from a study of T cells in Graves' hyperthyroidism and ophthalmopathy (dated by TCRdb to about 2019). The study in broad terms: Peripheral blood was collected at initial diagnosis, before any treatment. To identify distinguishing TCR V-J signatures, a discovery cohort of about 100 patients was used, comprising 40 to 45 with Graves' ophthalmopathy and 57 with stable Graves' hyperthyroidism. Whether ophthalmopathy could be predicted prospectively was tested in an independent validation cohort made up of roughly 20 hyperthyroidism patients plus 17 patients who later progressed to ophthalmopathy. For training and testing, the roughly 100 patients in the discovery cohort were randomly divided in a 7:3 ratio. Thyroid tissue and blood T-cell repertoires from more than 5 Graves' hyperthyroidism patients were also compared in the study. Once sampling was done, hyperthyroidism patients were given methimazole at a starting dose of 30 mg daily, whereas ophthalmopathy patients were given high-dose intravenous methylprednisolone. TCR Vbeta CDR3 sequencing of some 140 peripheral blood samples (over 40 ophthalmopathy, under 80 hyperthyroidism and approximately 17 progressor patients) is reported in the paper.

Hyperthyroidism patients were aged 18 to 65 years and newly diagnosed, with disease duration of less than 2 months. The study excluded patients with uncontrolled infections, other autoimmune diseases, pregnancy or lactation. Clinical symptoms, serum thyroxine and TRAb, thyroid ultrasound, and orbital computed tomography formed the basis for the diagnoses. For progressor patients, blood was drawn at the first diagnosis of hyperthyroidism, before any ophthalmopathy symptoms had appeared. PBMCs were separated from approximately 9.9 ml of fresh peripheral blood using Ficoll-Paque density gradient centrifugation. Progressor patients were first diagnosed with Graves' hyperthyroidism and then developed ophthalmopathy during follow-up. Total RNA was extracted with Trizol reagent, and quality was checked on an Agilent 2100 Bioanalyzer. Results and caveats for the whole study, not just this receptor: In validation, the model predicted progression to ophthalmopathy with roughly 66% sensitivity and less than 80% specificity, a median of about 6.7 months before onset. A model built on a 13 V-J signature distinguished ophthalmopathy from stable hyperthyroidism, reaching about 88% sensitivity and about 81% specificity in cross-validation and 80%/75% in testing. Most expanded thyroid clonotypes (frequency above 0.001) were also detected in blood, a finding suggesting that blood repertoires may reflect thyroid immune responses. No statistical method was used to set the sample size in advance, and investigators knew the group allocation.

Between the V and J ends, shortened by 4 bases and 5 bases respectively, the junction contains 17 bases. CDR1 and CDR2, per the germline V gene (reference sequence), are DFQATT and SNEGSKA. From the cysteine up to the phenylalanine, the CDR3 has a length of 15 residues. The CDR3 DNA has 45 bases and is translated from base 1. This clonotype was seen repeatedly, ten times or more. The clone's antigen remains unknown. No base quality values were provided; no much bigger clone lies one nucleotide off. TCR beta CDR3 regions were amplified from RNA transcripts. A first-round RT-PCR of the TCR CDR3 used the HTBI primer set with the Qiagen OneStep RT-PCR kit. A second multiplex PCR round built the libraries, followed by size selection and purification. Paired-end sequencing of the libraries was performed with 100 bp reads on an Illumina HiSeq2000. The original pipeline was this. Raw data were processed with SOAPnuke, discarding reads with adapters, uncalled bases, mean Phred below 15, or no exact constant-primer or identifier match. High-quality paired reads were merged using COPE v1.2.5, and each unique nucleotide sequence was defined as a clonotype. MiTCR v1.1 was used to align clonotypes to the IMGT TRBV, TRBD and TRBJ reference segments. The analysis included only V-J combinations with a frequency above 0.0001, which together covered roughly 99% of the repertoires. The TCS score was defined as the ratio of F50 (clonal expansion) to E x V (chaos), calculated using BLOSUM62-based TCRdist between CDR3 peptides within each V-J. Welch's t-statistics and random forest reduced around 520 V-J features to about 12, which were used in a naive Bayes classifier (R e1071). In-frame beta chains were kept once TCRdb had trimmed the public reads at Q25 with fastp and called clones with MiXCR. Each entry merges the rows of one CDR3 protein and shows their most common DNA and genes. These V and J calls rely on TCRdb rather than the paper's analysis. This sample has under 400,000 distinct CDR3 sequences in its table, and approximately 14% of those were observed once. Approximately 30% of the sample is taken by the ten largest.

The sequence joins TRBV20-1 to TRBJ2-2; the D region is possibly TRBD1 or TRBD2, each matching across 5 bases. Input material: blood. This TCR was sampled from a woman aged 18-30 years with Graves' hyperthyroidism that later progressed to Graves' ophthalmopathy. The nucleotide sequence reads TGCAGTGCTAACCAACCGGGACCAGAGACCGGGGAGCTGTTTTTT. The encoded protein is CSANQPGPETGELFF.